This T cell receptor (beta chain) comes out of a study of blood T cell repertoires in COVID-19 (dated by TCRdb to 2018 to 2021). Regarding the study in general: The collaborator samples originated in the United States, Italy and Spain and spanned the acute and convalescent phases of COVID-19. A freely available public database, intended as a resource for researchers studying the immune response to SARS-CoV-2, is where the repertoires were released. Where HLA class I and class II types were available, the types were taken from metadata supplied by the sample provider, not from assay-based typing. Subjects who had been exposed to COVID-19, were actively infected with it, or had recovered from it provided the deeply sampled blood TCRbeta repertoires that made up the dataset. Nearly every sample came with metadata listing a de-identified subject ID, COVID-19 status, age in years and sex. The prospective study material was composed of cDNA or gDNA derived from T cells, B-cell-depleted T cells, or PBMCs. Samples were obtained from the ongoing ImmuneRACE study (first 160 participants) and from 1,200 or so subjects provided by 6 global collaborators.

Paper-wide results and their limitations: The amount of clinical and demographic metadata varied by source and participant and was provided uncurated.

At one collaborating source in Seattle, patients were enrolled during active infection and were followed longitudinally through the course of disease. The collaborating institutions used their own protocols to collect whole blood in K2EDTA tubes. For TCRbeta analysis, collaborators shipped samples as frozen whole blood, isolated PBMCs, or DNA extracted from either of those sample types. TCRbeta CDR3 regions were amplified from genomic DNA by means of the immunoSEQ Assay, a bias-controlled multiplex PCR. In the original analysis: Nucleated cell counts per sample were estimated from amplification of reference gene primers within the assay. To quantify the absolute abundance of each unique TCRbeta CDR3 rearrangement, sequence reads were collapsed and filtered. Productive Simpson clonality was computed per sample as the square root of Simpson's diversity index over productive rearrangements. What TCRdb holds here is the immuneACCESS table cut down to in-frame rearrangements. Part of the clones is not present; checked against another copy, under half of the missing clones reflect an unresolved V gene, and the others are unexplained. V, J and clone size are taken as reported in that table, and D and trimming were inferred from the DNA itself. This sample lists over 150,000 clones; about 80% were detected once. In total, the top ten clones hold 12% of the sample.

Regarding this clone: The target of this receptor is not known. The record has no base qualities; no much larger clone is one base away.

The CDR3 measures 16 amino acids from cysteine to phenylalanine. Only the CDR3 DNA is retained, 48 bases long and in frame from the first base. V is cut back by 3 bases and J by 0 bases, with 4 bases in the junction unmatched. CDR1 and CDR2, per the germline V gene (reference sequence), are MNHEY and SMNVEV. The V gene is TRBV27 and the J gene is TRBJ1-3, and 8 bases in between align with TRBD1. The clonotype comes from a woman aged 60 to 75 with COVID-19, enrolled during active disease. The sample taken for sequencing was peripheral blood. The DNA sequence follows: TGTGCCAGCAGTTTGACAGGGGTCTTCTCTGGAAACACCATATATTTT. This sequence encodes CASSLTGVFSGNTIYF.